This T cell receptor (beta chain) is from a study of T cells in Graves' hyperthyroidism and ophthalmopathy. Study-wide findings and caveats: Through a model of 13 V-J features, ophthalmopathy was separated from stable hyperthyroidism. Blood samples included most of the expanded thyroid clonotypes exceeding 0.001.

This clonotype has a count of ten or more. The antigen is unknown. Researchers amplified the TCR beta CDR3 regions from RNA transcripts. TCR CDR3 underwent first-round RT-PCR with the HTBI primer set. TCRdb reanalysed the multiplex PCR reads using MiXCR and keeps one entry per CDR3 protein. The sample has under 350,000 distinct CDR3 sequences, roughly 21% seen once. On the basis of clinical symptoms, serum thyroxine and TRAb, thyroid ultrasound and orbital computed tomography, diagnoses were made. The CDR3 runs 15 residues. The V end lost 2 bases, the J end lost 2 bases, and 10 bases lay between the germline ends.

The receptor was derived from a woman in her 50s with Graves' hyperthyroidism. This chain connects TRBV12-3 or TRBV12-4 to TRBJ1-5; D call uncertain. Sequencing used blood. The CDR3 region has the DNA TGTGCCAGCAGTTTAAGGGCCGGAGGCAATCAGCCCCAGCATTTT. Residues: CASSLRAGGNQPQHF.